These T cell receptor beta chains were read from a single sample in a study of T cell clones after liver transplantation. This table comes from immunoSEQ multiplex PCR, and its TCRdb copy is limited to in-frame clones, with some not included. The sample holds roughly 19,000 clones; approximately 80% are singletons and the top ten take about 33%. Material: CD8+ T cells from blood, obtained 54 months after liver transplant. The receptors shown here come from a human patient who received a liver transplant. Some T cells may trace back to the graft donor. Both conserved end residues are part of each CDR3. Each record gives: clone size, V gene, D gene, J gene, CDR3 DNA, CDR3 protein. D genes are given only for firm matches. A row's size may be missing; if present it is once, few, many or a size class.

clone size: NA; V gene: TRBV20-1; D gene: NA; J gene: TRBJ1-1; CDR3 DNA: TGCAGTGGACAGTTGAACACTGAAGCTTTCTTT; CDR3 protein: CSGQLNTEAFF
clone size: NA; V gene: TRBV28; D gene: NA; J gene: TRBJ1-2; CDR3 DNA: TGTGCCAGCAGAAGAGTGACAGAGACTAACTATGGCTACACCTTC; CDR3 protein: CASRRVTETNYGYTF
clone size: medium-sized; V gene: TRBV2; D gene: NA; J gene: TRBJ2-1; CDR3 DNA: TGTGCCAGCGACAGGACATTCCATGAGCAGTTCTTC; CDR3 protein: CASDRTFHEQFF
clone size: NA; V gene: TRBV4-1; D gene: NA; J gene: TRBJ2-1; CDR3 DNA: TGCGCCAGCAGCCAAGTATCCCCAAATGAGCAGTTCTTC; CDR3 protein: CASSQVSPNEQFF
clone size: NA; V gene: TRBV5-1; D gene: TRBD1; J gene: TRBJ1-4; CDR3 DNA: TGCGCCAGCAGCTTGGTGGGCCAACAGGGGAGGGAGGAAAAACTGTTTTTT; CDR3 protein: CASSLVGQQGREEKLFF
clone size: NA; V gene: TRBV20-1; D gene: NA; J gene: TRBJ1-1; CDR3 DNA: TGCAGTGCTAGAGATGGAGGGCAAGCTTTCTTT; CDR3 protein: CSARDGGQAFF
clone size: NA; V gene: TRBV19; D gene: NA; J gene: TRBJ1-5; CDR3 DNA: TGTGCCAGTAGTATTCCAGGAAGCAATCAGCCCCAGCATTTT; CDR3 protein: CASSIPGSNQPQHF
clone size: NA; V gene: TRBV4-1; D gene: NA; J gene: TRBJ2-3; CDR3 DNA: TGCGCCAGCAGCCAGCAAGGCAGGGGTTTTACAGATACGCAGTATTTT; CDR3 protein: CASSQQGRGFTDTQYF
clone size: NA; V gene: TRBV6-5; D gene: NA; J gene: TRBJ2-3; CDR3 DNA: TGTGCCAGCAGTTACGCAGGAGCAGATACGCAGTATTTT; CDR3 protein: CASSYAGADTQYF
clone size: NA; V gene: TRBV27; D gene: NA; J gene: TRBJ1-4; CDR3 DNA: TGTGCCAGCAGTCCTCCCCCAGGGAGAAGTGAAAAACTGTTTTTT; CDR3 protein: CASSPPPGRSEKLFF
clone size: NA; V gene: TRBV27; D gene: NA; J gene: TRBJ2-2; CDR3 DNA: TGTGCCAGCAGTTTCCTTCACGCGAACACCGGGGAGCTGTTTTTT; CDR3 protein: CASSFLHANTGELFF
clone size: once; V gene: TRBV9; D gene: NA; J gene: TRBJ2-5; CDR3 DNA: TGTGCCAGCAGCGTAGAGAGCCTCCCTAGATACGGGGAGACCCAGTACTTC; CDR3 protein: CASSVESLPRYGETQYF
clone size: NA; V gene: TRBV27; D gene: NA; J gene: TRBJ2-7; CDR3 DNA: TGTGCCAGCAGTTTAATCGGGGGCCGCCTTTCCAACGAGCAGTACTTC; CDR3 protein: CASSLIGGRLSNEQYF
clone size: NA; V gene: TRBV5-8; D gene: TRBD1; J gene: TRBJ1-5; CDR3 DNA: TGTGCCAGCAGCTGGACAGGGGGGGCTCAGCCCCAGCATTTT; CDR3 protein: CASSWTGGAQPQHF
clone size: NA; V gene: TRBV19; D gene: TRBD1; J gene: TRBJ2-7; CDR3 DNA: TGTGCCAGTAACAACGGGACAGGGGCCTACGAGCAGTACTTC; CDR3 protein: CASNNGTGAYEQYF
clone size: NA; V gene: TRBV7-9; D gene: NA; J gene: TRBJ1-1; CDR3 DNA: TGTGCCAGCAGAAACACCGGCCGGGGGGAGACGGACACTGAAGCTTTCTTT; CDR3 protein: CASRNTGRGETDTEAFF
clone size: NA; V gene: TRBV11-2; D gene: NA; J gene: TRBJ1-5; CDR3 DNA: TGTGCCAGCAGCTTAGCGGGAGGCAATCAGCCCCAGCATTTT; CDR3 protein: CASSLAGGNQPQHF
clone size: NA; V gene: TRBV27; D gene: TRBD2; J gene: TRBJ2-7; CDR3 DNA: TGTGCCAGCACCCTGAGGGGGACTAGCTCCTACGAGCAGTACTTC; CDR3 protein: CASTLRGTSSYEQYF
clone size: NA; V gene: TRBV19; D gene: NA; J gene: TRBJ1-4; CDR3 DNA: TGTGCCAGTAGTATACGACAGTCCGGGGAAAAACTGTTTTTT; CDR3 protein: CASSIRQSGEKLFF
clone size: once; V gene: TRBV2; D gene: NA; J gene: TRBJ1-3; CDR3 DNA: TGTGCCAGCGGCCGGGGGCTGATCGACTCTGGAAACACCATATATTTT; CDR3 protein: CASGRGLIDSGNTIYF
clone size: NA; V gene: TRBV6-1; D gene: TRBD1; J gene: TRBJ2-7; CDR3 DNA: TGTGCTTTGGGGACAGGAACAGGCGAGCAGTACTTC; CDR3 protein: CALGTGTGEQYF
clone size: NA; V gene: TRBV9; D gene: NA; J gene: TRBJ2-1; CDR3 DNA: TGTGCCAGCAGCGTTAGGGGAGGACCCTACAATGAGCAGTTCTTC; CDR3 protein: CASSVRGGPYNEQFF
clone size: NA; V gene: TRBV4-1; D gene: TRBD1; J gene: TRBJ2-7; CDR3 DNA: TGCGCCAGCAGCCAGGGACAGGCATCCTACGAGCAGTACTTC; CDR3 protein: CASSQGQASYEQYF
clone size: NA; V gene: TRBV19; D gene: NA; J gene: TRBJ2-7; CDR3 DNA: TGTGCCAGTTCCGGAGGGCCACAGGGTTTTGTGTACGAGCAGTACTTC; CDR3 protein: CASSGGPQGFVYEQYF
clone size: NA; V gene: TRBV6-1; D gene: NA; J gene: TRBJ1-2; CDR3 DNA: TGTGCCAGCAGCGACCGGGACAAGGTGAGGGGCTACACCTTC; CDR3 protein: CASSDRDKVRGYTF
clone size: NA; V gene: TRBV2; D gene: NA; J gene: TRBJ2-7; CDR3 DNA: TGTGCCAGCAGTGAAGTGCCGGGCATTTACGAGCAGTACTTC; CDR3 protein: CASSEVPGIYEQYF
clone size: NA; V gene: TRBV4-1; D gene: NA; J gene: TRBJ2-7; CDR3 DNA: TGCGCCAGCAGCCAAGTTGGCAGGGTTTACGAGCAGTACTTC; CDR3 protein: CASSQVGRVYEQYF
clone size: NA; V gene: TRBV19; D gene: TRBD1; J gene: TRBJ2-3; CDR3 DNA: TGTGCCAGTAGTATCGTTCAGGGGGCAGATACGCAGTATTTT; CDR3 protein: CASSIVQGADTQYF
clone size: NA; V gene: TRBV5-4; D gene: NA; J gene: TRBJ1-2; CDR3 DNA: TGTGCCAGCAGCTTGGTGCAGGGGATTCGAGATGGCTACACCTTC; CDR3 protein: CASSLVQGIRDGYTF
clone size: once; V gene: TRBV6-4; D gene: NA; J gene: TRBJ2-2; CDR3 DNA: TGTGCCAGCAGTGGGGGCGACACCGGGGAGCTGTTTTTT; CDR3 protein: CASSGGDTGELFF
clone size: NA; V gene: TRBV6-1; D gene: NA; J gene: TRBJ2-3; CDR3 DNA: TGTGCCAGCAGTGAATCGATTAGCGGCACAGATACGCAGTATTTT; CDR3 protein: CASSESISGTDTQYF
clone size: once; V gene: TRBV28; D gene: NA; J gene: TRBJ2-7; CDR3 DNA: TGTGCCACGCGACACATCGCCTACGAGCAGTACTTC; CDR3 protein: CATRHIAYEQYF
clone size: NA; V gene: TRBV30; D gene: NA; J gene: TRBJ1-5; CDR3 DNA: TGTGCCTCCGGGGGGGGGAGGAGCAATCAGCCCCAGCATTTT; CDR3 protein: CASGGGRSNQPQHF
clone size: few; V gene: TRBV11-3; D gene: NA; J gene: TRBJ1-1; CDR3 DNA: TGTGCCAGCAGCTTAACACTGAACACTGAAGCTTTCTTT; CDR3 protein: CASSLTLNTEAFF
clone size: NA; V gene: TRBV30; D gene: TRBD2; J gene: TRBJ2-6; CDR3 DNA: TGTGCCTGCTCAGCGGGGGCGACCTCTGGGGCCAACGTCCTGACTTTC; CDR3 protein: CACSAGATSGANVLTF
clone size: NA; V gene: TRBV7-9; D gene: TRBD1; J gene: TRBJ2-3; CDR3 DNA: TGTGCCAGCAGCTTAGTTGGGAACAGGGGAGATACGCAGTATTTT; CDR3 protein: CASSLVGNRGDTQYF
clone size: once; V gene: TRBV7-8; D gene: TRBD1; J gene: TRBJ2-7; CDR3 DNA: TGTGCCAGCAGCTTAGCGCCAGGGGGCAACGAGCAGTACTTC; CDR3 protein: CASSLAPGGNEQYF
clone size: NA; V gene: TRBV5-1; D gene: NA; J gene: TRBJ1-5; CDR3 DNA: TGCGCCAGCAGCTTAGGGGCCAGCAATCAGCCCCAGCATTTT; CDR3 protein: CASSLGASNQPQHF
clone size: NA; V gene: TRBV7-2; D gene: TRBD2; J gene: TRBJ2-3; CDR3 DNA: TGTGCCAGCAGCTGGGCCGCACTAGCGGGTCCCGGGGATACGCAGTATTTT; CDR3 protein: CASSWAALAGPGDTQYF
clone size: medium-sized; V gene: TRBV27; D gene: TRBD2; J gene: TRBJ2-2; CDR3 DNA: TGTGCCAGCAGTCCTACCGGGACTAGCGGGGGGGCTTCCGGGGAGCTGTTTTTT; CDR3 protein: CASSPTGTSGGASGELFF
clone size: NA; V gene: TRBV5-1; D gene: TRBD2; J gene: TRBJ2-2; CDR3 DNA: TGCGCCAGCAGCTTCTTTCCTAGCGGGGACACCGGGGAGCTGTTTTTT; CDR3 protein: CASSFFPSGDTGELFF
clone size: NA; V gene: TRBV15; D gene: NA; J gene: TRBJ1-2; CDR3 DNA: TGTGCCACCAGCAGAGATCGGGGCGGATACGCCAACTATGGCTACACCTTC; CDR3 protein: CATSRDRGGYANYGYTF
clone size: NA; V gene: TRBV19; D gene: TRBD2; J gene: TRBJ2-3; CDR3 DNA: TGTGCCAGTAGTAGCCCGAGGACTAGCGGGTACACAGATACGCAGTATTTT; CDR3 protein: CASSSPRTSGYTDTQYF
clone size: NA; V gene: TRBV7-9; D gene: NA; J gene: TRBJ2-3; CDR3 DNA: TGTGCCAGCAGCTTATTGACTGGCACAGATACGCAGTATTTT; CDR3 protein: CASSLLTGTDTQYF
clone size: NA; V gene: TRBV6-4; D gene: NA; J gene: TRBJ2-2; CDR3 DNA: TGTGCCAGCAGTGACCCAACAGGTCGAGACACCGGGGAGCTGTTTTTT; CDR3 protein: CASSDPTGRDTGELFF
clone size: NA; V gene: TRBV5-4; D gene: NA; J gene: TRBJ1-5; CDR3 DNA: TGTGCCAGCAGTGCTTGGGGGGAGGCGCCCCAGCATTTT; CDR3 protein: CASSAWGEAPQHF
clone size: NA; V gene: TRBV11-2; D gene: TRBD1; J gene: TRBJ2-7; CDR3 DNA: TGTGCCAGCAGCCCAGGACAGGGGGCCTACGAGCAGTACTTC; CDR3 protein: CASSPGQGAYEQYF